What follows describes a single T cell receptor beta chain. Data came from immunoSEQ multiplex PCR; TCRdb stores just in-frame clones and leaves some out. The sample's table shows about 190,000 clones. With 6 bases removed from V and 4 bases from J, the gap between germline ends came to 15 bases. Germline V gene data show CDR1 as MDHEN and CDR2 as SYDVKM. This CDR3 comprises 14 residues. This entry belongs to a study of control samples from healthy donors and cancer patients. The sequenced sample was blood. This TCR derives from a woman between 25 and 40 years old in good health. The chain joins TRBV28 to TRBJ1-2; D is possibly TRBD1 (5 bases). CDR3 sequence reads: CASSPRGDFYGYTF. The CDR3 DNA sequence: TGTGCCAGCAGCCCCCGGGGGGACTTCTATGGCTACACCTTC.